The 14 T cell receptor beta chains reported below all come from one sample, sequenced in a study of cytomegalovirus exposure and HLA in healthy donors. Vbeta (60) and Jbeta (13) primers were used in the PCR. Assay: immunoSEQ multiplex PCR; the TCRdb copy retains only in-frame clones and omits some. The sample holds 150,000 to 200,000 clones; 75% to 85% are singletons and the top ten take around 0.38%. The sample consisted of PBMCs. These TCRs come from a male donor in good health and CMV-seropositive.

This rearrangement joins TRBV28 to TRBJ2-1; the D is unclear. Trimming shortened V by 2 bases and J by 7 bases, and 9 bases separated the two germline ends. The CDR3 spans 13 residues. The germline gives CDR1 MDHEN, CDR2 SYDVKM. The CDR3 region is CASSLRLGNEQFF. CDR3 DNA sequence: TGTGCCAGCAGTTTAAGACTCGGGAATGAGCAGTTCTTC.

CDR3 nucleotide sequence: TGTGCCAGCAGCTTAGCCGCGCGGGAGGCCCGAGACGTTTACGAGCAGTACTTC. Translating it yields CASSLAAREARDVYEQYF. The chain recombines TRBV7-2 with TRBJ2-7; the match to TRBD2 covers 8 bases. V was clipped by 0 bases and J by 4 bases; unmatched bases: 14. The CDR3 extends over 18 amino acids. Per germline, CDR1 SGHTA and CDR2 FQGNSA.

J is TRBJ1-1 and V is TRBV5-1; TRBD1 might be the D (5 bases). Trimming took off 2 bases at V and 9 bases at J, with 17 bases between the two ends. This CDR3 is built from 14 residues. Germline V CDR1 and CDR2: SGHRS, YFSETQ. DNA for the CDR3: TGCGCCAGCAGCTTATCAACTGGCGGGGCTCAAGCTTTCTTT. Its translation: CASSLSTGGAQAFF.

The rearrangement links TRBV7-2 to TRBJ2-6, with D maybe TRBD1 (6 bases). The germline CDR1 and CDR2 sequences are SGHTA and FQGNSA. The CDR3 runs to 16 residues. V was pared by 1 base and J by 0 bases, with 7 bases between. The CDR3 nucleotides read TGTGCCAGCAGCTTAGTGGGGGCCTCTGGGGCCAACGTCCTGACTTTC. The encoded protein is CASSLVGASGANVLTF.

The chain carries TRBV30 and TRBJ1-2; TRBD1 agrees at 8 bases. Germline values: CDR1 GTSNPN, CDR2 SVGIG (reference sequence). V shed 5 bases and J 0 bases; nucleotides not matched to a gene: 2. This CDR3 comprises 13 residues. CDR3 residues: CAWGRGPNYGYTF. The CDR3 nucleotides read TGTGCCTGGGGCAGGGGGCCTAACTATGGCTACACCTTC.

The V call is TRBV19, the J call TRBJ2-1; maybe TRBD2 (6 bases). The CDR3 consists of 14 residues. Germline CDR1 is LNHDA and CDR2 is SQIVND (reference sequence). V was cut by 6 bases and J by 0 bases, with 9 bases left in between. CDR3 protein: CASRGRSSYNEQFF. The DNA for the CDR3 is TGTGCCAGTAGAGGGAGGAGCTCCTACAATGAGCAGTTCTTC. Full variable domain (missing parts from reference TRBV19 and TRBJ2-1): DGGITQSPKYLFRKEGQNVTLSCEQNLNHDAMYWYRQDPGQGLRLIYYSQIVNDFQKGDIAEGYSVSREKKESFPLTVTSAQKNPTAFYLCASRGRSSYNEQFFGPGTRLTVL.

This clone was picked up one time. For the CDR3, the DNA is TGTGCCAGCAGTTTACTGGGACAGGTCCACGAGCAGTACTTC. It yields the protein CASSLLGQVHEQYF. The chain joins TRBV27 to TRBJ2-7; TRBD1 aligns across 8 bases. The CDR3 totals 14 residues. The V and J ends lost 2 bases and 5 bases, in that order; junction bases with no gene match: 5. Germline-derived CDR1 and CDR2 are MNHEY and SMNVEV (reference sequence).

This chain uses TRBV4-1 with TRBJ2-5; D remains unclear. V was cut by 0 bases and J by 4 bases, with 15 bases left in between. Germline-derived CDR1 and CDR2 are MGHRA and YSYEKL. This CDR3 region has 16 residues. The CDR3 spells CASSQDVQSDRETQYF. The CDR3 DNA reads TGCGCCAGCAGCCAAGATGTCCAGAGCGATCGAGAGACCCAGTACTTC.

This chain links TRBV27 with TRBJ2-2, with D uncertain. This CDR3 is 15 amino acids long. CDR1 is MNHEY, CDR2 SMNVEV, per germline (reference sequence). V lost 7 bases and J lost 3, with 15 bases in between. The CDR3 bases are TGTGCCAGCAAGATCGCCAGGATGTACACCGGGGAGCTGTTTTTT. As protein: CASKIARMYTGELFF.

The rearrangement joins TRBV19 to TRBJ2-1, with D perhaps matching TRBD2 (5 bases). Trimming removed 3 bases from V and 1 base from J, with 13 bases in between. Germline lookup yields CDR1 LNHDA and CDR2 SQIVND (reference sequence). The CDR3 is 16 amino acids. The CDR3 here is CASSMGGRNSYNEQFF. In DNA, the CDR3 is TGTGCCAGTAGTATGGGCGGGCGAAATTCCTACAATGAGCAGTTCTTC. Looking up the rest from reference TRBV19 and TRBJ2-1 gives the full variable domain: DGGITQSPKYLFRKEGQNVTLSCEQNLNHDAMYWYRQDPGQGLRLIYYSQIVNDFQKGDIAEGYSVSREKKESFPLTVTSAQKNPTAFYLCASSMGGRNSYNEQFFGPGTRLTVL.

CDR3 DNA sequence: TGTGCCAGCAGCCCTAGCGGAGGGGGGTACAATGAGCAGTTCTTC. Its protein is CASSPSGGGYNEQFF. The chain recombines TRBV7-8 with TRBJ2-1, with D possibly matching TRBD2 (7 bases). The CDR3 has 15 residues. The germline V gene encodes CDR1 SGHVS and CDR2 FQNEAQ. Between the trimmed V and J ends, which lost 5 bases and 4 bases, there was a span of 15 bases.

This chain links TRBV10-3 with TRBJ2-2; 9 bases match TRBD2. CDR3 size: 15 residues. Germline V gives CDR1 ENHRY, CDR2 SYGVKD. The ends lost 8 bases at V and 4 bases at J; junction bases unmatched: 8. The CDR3: CAIGNSGSFTGELFF. The DNA of the CDR3 is TGTGCCATCGGGAATAGCGGGAGCTTCACCGGGGAGCTGTTTTTT.

Only one count was recorded for this clone. V gene TRBV7-9 combines with J gene TRBJ2-5, with 10 bases identical to TRBD1. The DNA end favors TRBJ2-7, so the J call may be wrong. The CDR3 length is 14 residues. Germline V lookup: CDR1 SEHNR, CDR2 FQNEAQ (reference sequence). The CDR3 reads CASSRGTGESEQYF. CDR3 nucleotides: TGTGCCAGCAGCCGAGGGACAGGGGAAAGCGAGCAGTACTTC.

The chain uses TRBV7-9 and TRBJ2-3; 10 positions match TRBD2. The V and J ends lost 5 bases and 2 bases, in that order; junction bases with no gene match: 4. The CDR3 length is 15 residues. CDR1 SEHNR and CDR2 FQNEAQ come from the germline V gene (reference sequence). CDR3 residues: CASSELAGSTDTQYF. The CDR3 nucleotides read TGTGCCAGCAGCGAACTAGCGGGGTCCACAGATACGCAGTATTTT.